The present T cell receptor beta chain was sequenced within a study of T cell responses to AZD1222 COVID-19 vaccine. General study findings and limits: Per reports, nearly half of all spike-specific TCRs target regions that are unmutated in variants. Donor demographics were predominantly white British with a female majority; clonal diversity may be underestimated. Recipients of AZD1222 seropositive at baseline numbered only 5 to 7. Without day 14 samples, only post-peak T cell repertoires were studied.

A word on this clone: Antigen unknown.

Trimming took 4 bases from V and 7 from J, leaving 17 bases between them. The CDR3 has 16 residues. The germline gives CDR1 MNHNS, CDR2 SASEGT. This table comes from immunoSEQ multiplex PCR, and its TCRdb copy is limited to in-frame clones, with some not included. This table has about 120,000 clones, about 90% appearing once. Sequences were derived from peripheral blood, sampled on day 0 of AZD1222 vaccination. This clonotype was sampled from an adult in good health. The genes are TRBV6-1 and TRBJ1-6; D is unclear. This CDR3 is CASSGVGWVGNSPLHF. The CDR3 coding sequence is TGTGCCAGCAGTGGGGTGGGATGGGTAGGCAATTCACCCCTCCACTTT.